This TCR beta chain was documented in a study of T cell responses to AZD1222 COVID-19 vaccine. General observations from the study: Spike-specific TCRs gained breadth and depth after people received two AZD1222 doses. Just 5 to 7 AZD1222 recipients were seropositive at baseline. Donors were largely white British and mainly female; clonal diversity was possibly underestimated.

This CDR3 is built from 13 residues. Germline V gives CDR1 MNHEY, CDR2 SVGAGI. The V and J ends lost 2 bases and 1 base respectively, with 4 bases between them. Worth noting for this clone: Its antigen is still unknown.

Assay: immunoSEQ multiplex PCR; the TCRdb copy retains only in-frame clones and omits some. Among roughly 140,000 clones listed, about 91% were seen once. The clonotype comes from an adult who received the AZD1222 COVID-19 vaccine. V and J are TRBV6-5 and TRBJ2-3; D gene ambiguous. The sequences come from peripheral blood, collected 28 days after the second AZD1222 dose. This chain's CDR3 is CASSYPGTDTQYF. CDR3 DNA sequence: TGTGCCAGCAGTTACCCGGGCACAGATACGCAGTATTTT.